These T cell receptor beta chains were read from a single sample in a study of Ad26.COV2.S vaccination and SARS-CoV-2 variants. Produced via immunoSEQ multiplex PCR; TCRdb's table is partial and in-frame only. Of hundreds of thousands of clones detected, around 90% appear once; the ten largest clones hold roughly 3.6%. The source material was peripheral blood, sampled in a trial of Ad26.COV2.S vaccine versus placebo. Receptor source: a person aged 18-65 years who received the Ad26.COV2.S COVID-19 vaccine or a placebo. CDR3s include the opening cysteine and the closing phenylalanine or tryptophan. Each record gives: J gene, CDR3 length, V gene, CDR3 protein.

>TRBJ2-7|13|TRBV11-3
CASSLDLGHEQYF
>TRBJ1-5|17|TRBV18
CASSELPPAGSNQPQHF
>TRBJ2-7|14|TRBV4-1
CASRRERGCDEQYF
>TRBJ2-2|16|TRBV7-3
CASSPHLASNTGELFF
>TRBJ1-4|18|TRBV7-9
CASSLGLGQGTSNEKLFF
>TRBJ1-4|16|TRBV7-2
CASSLGRGPTNEKLFF
>TRBJ2-1|12|TRBV12-3/TRBV12-4
CASSSGGVEQFF
>TRBJ1-4|14|TRBV7-9
CASSLATGGEKLFF
>TRBJ2-1|15|TRBV4-3
CASSPKVLGYNEQFF
>TRBJ2-7|13|TRBV6-5
CASMDRVGYEQYF
>TRBJ2-7|13|TRBV11-2
CASRTGAAGEQYF
>TRBJ1-2|12|TRBV10-1
CATSVKGYGYTF
>TRBJ1-1|14|TRBV6-6
CASSYNTGNTEAFF
>TRBJ1-3|17|TRBV5-5
CASSLLPRASSGNTIYF
>TRBJ2-1|16|TRBV19
CASRMWGTGVSNEQFF
>TRBJ1-1|16|TRBV9
CASSPRGAGVNTEAFF
>TRBJ2-1|19|TRBV30
CAGTLAGGRTFSSYNEQFF
>TRBJ2-7|11|TRBV6-5
CASSSAGEQYF
>TRBJ1-3|15|TRBV27
CASSLFGDSGNTIYF
>TRBJ2-1|15|TRBV25-1
CASSEGRGSYNEQFF
>TRBJ1-1|13|TRBV30
CAQQLRGNTEAFF
>TRBJ1-1|13|TRBV27
CASRSTGNTEAFF
>TRBJ2-3|15|TRBV6-1
CASSEGRFSSDTQYF
>TRBJ2-7|14|TRBV5-1
CASSLADHSYEQYF
>TRBJ1-1|12|TRBV7-2
CASSLVVTEAFF
>TRBJ1-1|15|TRBV2
CASTRDREGGTEAFF
>TRBJ1-1|11|TRBV7-3
CASSLDTEAFF
>TRBJ1-5|15|TRBV27
CASSFGQGARQPQHF
>TRBJ1-4|13|TRBV6-6
CASSFRDTEKLFF
>TRBJ1-2|13|TRBV11-2
CASSVTGNYGYTF
>TRBJ1-5|15|TRBV7-2
CASSWTGLSNQPQHF
>TRBJ2-3|13|TRBV19
CASSSGVTDTQYF
>TRBJ2-1|14|TRBV6-5
CASSTGGVYNEQFF
>TRBJ1-3|14|TRBV7-2
CASRGKYSGNTIYF
>TRBJ2-5|15|TRBV27
CASSLTSGEGETQYF
>TRBJ2-7|15|TRBV5-4
CASSTTSGAGSGQYF
>TRBJ1-2|11|TRBV30
CAWSVVGGYTF
>TRBJ2-7|14|TRBV4-1
CASSQSLVSYEQYF
>TRBJ2-1|16|TRBV6-1
CASSDRPDPTYNEQFF
>TRBJ2-2|14|TRBV5-1
CASSLVRRSGELFF
>TRBJ2-7|13|TRBV19
CASRNSGTYEQYF
>TRBJ2-3|14|TRBV19
CASSPGTGGDTQYF
>TRBJ1-6|14|TRBV7-9
CASSDRDLNSPLHF
>TRBJ2-1|17|TRBV2
CASSEGEGGEAYNEQFF
>TRBJ2-1|16|TRBV5-1
CASRPDWGDSSNEQFF
>TRBJ1-5|9|TRBV6-9
CASIQPQHF
>TRBJ2-7|13|TRBV5-4
CASRDRGFDEQYF
>TRBJ2-5|12|TRBV2
CASQGAQETQYF
>TRBJ1-2|17|TRBV21-1
CASSYRTGEVRGYGYTF
>TRBJ2-2|17|TRBV3-1/TRBV3-2
CASSQKGGWENTGELFF